The following is a TCR beta chain sequence with its context. These data come from a study of blood T cell repertoires in COVID-19. Turning to the study itself: The study drew acute and convalescent COVID-19 samples from the United States, Italy and Spain. PBMCs, B-cell-depleted T cells, or T cells were the source of the cDNA or gDNA that made up the material.

Participant ages covered 18 to 89 years across 24 US areas. CDR3 size: 15 residues. V shed 3 bases and J shed 3 bases, with 14 bases lying between them. The germline V gene encodes CDR1 LNHDA and CDR2 SQIVND (reference sequence). Per the study methods: Reference gene primer amplification yielded estimated nucleated cell counts. Produced via immunoSEQ multiplex PCR; TCRdb's table is partial and in-frame only. V and J calls and clone size are given by that table; D and trimming were obtained from the DNA. Of roughly 250,000 clones listed, about 87% are singletons. The chain links TRBV19 to TRBJ1-2; D might be TRBD1 (6 bases). The TCR was taken from a woman in her 30s with acute COVID-19. Sequencing used PBMCs or T cells enriched from blood (not recorded which). Written as DNA, the CDR3 is TGTGCCAGTAGTATTCCTGGGACACTCTACTATGGCTACACCTTC. Protein sequence: CASSIPGTLYYGYTF.